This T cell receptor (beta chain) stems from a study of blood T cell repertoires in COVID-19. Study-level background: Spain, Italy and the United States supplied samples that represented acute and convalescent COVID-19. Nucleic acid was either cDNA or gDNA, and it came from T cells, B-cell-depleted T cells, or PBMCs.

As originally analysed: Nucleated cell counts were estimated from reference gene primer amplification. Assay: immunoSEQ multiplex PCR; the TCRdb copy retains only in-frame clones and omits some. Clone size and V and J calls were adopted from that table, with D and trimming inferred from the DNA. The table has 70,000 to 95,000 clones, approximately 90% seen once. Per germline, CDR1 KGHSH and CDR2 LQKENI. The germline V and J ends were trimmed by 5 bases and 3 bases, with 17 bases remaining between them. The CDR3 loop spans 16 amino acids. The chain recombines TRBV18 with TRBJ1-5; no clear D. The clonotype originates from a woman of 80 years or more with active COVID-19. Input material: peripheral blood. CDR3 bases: TGTGCCAGCTCAAGCGAGGACCGGGGTGTCAATCAGCCCCAGCATTTT. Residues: CASSSEDRGVNQPQHF.